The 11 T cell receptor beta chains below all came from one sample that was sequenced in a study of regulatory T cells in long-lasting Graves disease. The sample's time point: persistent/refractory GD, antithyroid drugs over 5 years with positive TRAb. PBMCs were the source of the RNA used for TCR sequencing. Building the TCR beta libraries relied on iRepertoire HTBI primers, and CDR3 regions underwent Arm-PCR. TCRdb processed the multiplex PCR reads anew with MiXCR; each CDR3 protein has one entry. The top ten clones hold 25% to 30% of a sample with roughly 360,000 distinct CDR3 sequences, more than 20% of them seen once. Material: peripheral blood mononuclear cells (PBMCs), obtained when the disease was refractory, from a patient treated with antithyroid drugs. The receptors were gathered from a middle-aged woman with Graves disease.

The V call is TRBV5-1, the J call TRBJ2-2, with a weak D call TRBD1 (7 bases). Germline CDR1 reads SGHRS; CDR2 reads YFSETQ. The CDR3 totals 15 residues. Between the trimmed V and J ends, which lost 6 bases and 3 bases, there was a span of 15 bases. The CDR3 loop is CASIRGEQDTGELFF. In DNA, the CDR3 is TGCGCCAGCATCAGGGGGGAGCAGGACACCGGGGAGCTGTTTTTT. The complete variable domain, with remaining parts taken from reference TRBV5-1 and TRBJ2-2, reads KAGVTQTPRYLIKTRGQQVTLSCSPISGHRSVSWYQQTPGQGLQFLFEYFSETQRNKGNFPGRFSGRQFSNSRSEMNVSTLELGDSALYLCASIRGEQDTGELFFGEGSRLTVL.

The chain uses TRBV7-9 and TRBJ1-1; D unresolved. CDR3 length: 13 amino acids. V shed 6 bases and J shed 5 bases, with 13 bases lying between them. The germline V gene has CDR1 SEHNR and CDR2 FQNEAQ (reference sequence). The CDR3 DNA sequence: TGTGCCAGCAGTTTCGACGGGAGGACTGAAGCTTTCTTT. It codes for CASSFDGRTEAFF.

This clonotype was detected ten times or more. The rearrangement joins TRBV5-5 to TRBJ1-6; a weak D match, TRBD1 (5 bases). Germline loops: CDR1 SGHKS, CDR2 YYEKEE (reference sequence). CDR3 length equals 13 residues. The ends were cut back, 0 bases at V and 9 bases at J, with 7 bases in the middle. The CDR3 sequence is CASSLGGASPLHF. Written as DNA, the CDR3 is TGTGCCAGCAGCTTGGGGGGCGCTTCACCCCTCCACTTT.

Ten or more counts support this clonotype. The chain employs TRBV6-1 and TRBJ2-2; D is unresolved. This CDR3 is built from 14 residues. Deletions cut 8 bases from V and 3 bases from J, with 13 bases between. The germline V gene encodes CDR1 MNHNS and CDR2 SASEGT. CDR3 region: CASHADPYTGELFF. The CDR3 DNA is TGTGCCAGCCACGCCGACCCGTACACCGGGGAGCTGTTTTTT.

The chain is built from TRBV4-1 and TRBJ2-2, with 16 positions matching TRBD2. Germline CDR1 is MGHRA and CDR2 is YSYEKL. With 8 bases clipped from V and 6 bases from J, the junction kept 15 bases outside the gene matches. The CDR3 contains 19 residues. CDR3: CASAGGTSGRVSFAGELFF. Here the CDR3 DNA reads TGCGCCAGCGCTGGCGGGACTAGCGGGAGGGTTAGTTTTGCCGGGGAGCTGTTTTTT.

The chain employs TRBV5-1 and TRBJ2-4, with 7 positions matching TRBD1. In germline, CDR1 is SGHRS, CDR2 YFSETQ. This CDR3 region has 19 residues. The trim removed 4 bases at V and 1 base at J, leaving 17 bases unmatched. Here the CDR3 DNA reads TGCGCCAGCAGCCTAACGGGACAGAGTATCTCCTTTGCCAAAAACATTCAGTACTTC. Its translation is CASSLTGQSISFAKNIQYF.

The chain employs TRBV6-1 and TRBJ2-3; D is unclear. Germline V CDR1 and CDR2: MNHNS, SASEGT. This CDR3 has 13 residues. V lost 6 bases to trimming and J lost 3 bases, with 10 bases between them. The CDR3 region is CASSLSYTDTQYF. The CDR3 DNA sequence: TGTGCCAGCAGCTTAAGCTATACAGATACGCAGTATTTT.

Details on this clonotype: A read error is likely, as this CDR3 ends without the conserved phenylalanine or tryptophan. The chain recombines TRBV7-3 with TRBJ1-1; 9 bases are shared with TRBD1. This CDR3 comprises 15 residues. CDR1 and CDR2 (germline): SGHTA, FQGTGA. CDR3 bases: TGCGCCAGCAGCCAAGGACAGGGGAAGAACACCGAAGCTTTCCTT. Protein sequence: CASSQGQGKNTEAFL.

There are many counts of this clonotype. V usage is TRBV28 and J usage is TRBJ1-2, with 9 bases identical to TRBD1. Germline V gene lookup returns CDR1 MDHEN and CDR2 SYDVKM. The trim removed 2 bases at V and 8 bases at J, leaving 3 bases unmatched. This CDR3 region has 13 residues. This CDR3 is CASSLRDREGYTF. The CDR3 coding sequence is TGTGCCAGCAGTTTAAGGGACAGGGAAGGCTACACCTTC.

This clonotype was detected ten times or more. The CDR3 DNA sequence: TGTGCCAGCAGTTTGGGGATTAGCAATCAGCCCCAGCATTTT. This sequence encodes CASSLGISNQPQHF. The chain couples TRBV2 to TRBJ1-5, with D unclear. Germline CDR1 reads SNHLY; CDR2 reads FYNNEI. This CDR3 has 14 amino acids. Trimming took 5 bases from V and 0 from J, leaving 8 bases between them.

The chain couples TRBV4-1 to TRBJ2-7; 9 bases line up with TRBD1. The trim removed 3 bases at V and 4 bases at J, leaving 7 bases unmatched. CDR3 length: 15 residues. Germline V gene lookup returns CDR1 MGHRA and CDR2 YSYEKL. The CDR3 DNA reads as TGCGCCAGCAGCCAGGTTGACAGGGGGGTTTACGAGCAGTACTTC. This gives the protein CASSQVDRGVYEQYF.